The 32 T cell receptor beta chains below all came from one sample that was sequenced in a study of blood T cells in healthy people across ages. The second PCR ran about 6 to 11 cycles with a sample-barcoded 5' primer and J-beta primers. TCRdb re-analysed the 5' RACE reads in MiXCR, keeping a single row per CDR3 protein. The sample lists approximately 290,000 distinct CDR3 sequences, roughly a quarter occurring once. Specimen: blood. Receptor source: an older woman in good health.

The sample holds a few counts of this clonotype. The CDR3 reads CASSSLVGGQEKLFF. CDR3 coding DNA: TGTGCCAGCTCGTCCCTTGTAGGGGGCCAAGAAAAACTGTTTTTT. The gene calls are TRBV28 and TRBJ1-4; TRBD1 matches at 7 bases. V lost 8 bases, J lost 8 bases, and 14 bases stayed unmatched. Per the germline V gene, CDR1 is MDHEN and CDR2 is SYDVKM. This CDR3 spans 15 amino acids.

The chain couples TRBV7-2 to TRBJ2-7; 8 nucleotides agree with TRBD1. The CDR3 runs to 14 residues. From germline, CDR1 is SGHTA and CDR2 FQGNSA. J gave up 6 bases and V 6 bases, and 10 bases lay outside the gene matches. The CDR3 reads CASSYTGQGCEQYF. CDR3 in DNA: TGTGCCAGCAGTTACACTGGACAGGGATGCGAGCAGTACTTC.

The chain joins TRBV29-1 to TRBJ2-7; 7 positions match TRBD2. Per the germline V gene, CDR1 is SQVTM and CDR2 is ANQGSEA. Unmatched junction bases numbered 15, after V lost 5 bases and J lost 11 bases. The length of the CDR3 is 13 residues. CDR3 coding DNA: TGCAGCGTTCGTACAGGTTTCCCCCGGGAGGAGTACTTC. It yields the protein CSVRTGFPREEYF.

The rearrangement links TRBV28 to TRBJ1-2; D gene ambiguous. This CDR3 has 15 residues. Germline V gene sequence: CDR1 MDHEN, CDR2 SYDVKM. V dropped 7 bases and J dropped 6 bases, with 21 bases sitting between them. The CDR3 reads CASIYSRSSGNGYTF. The CDR3 DNA follows: TGTGCCAGCATTTACTCCAGGTCTTCTGGGAATGGCTACACCTTC.

This clonotype was seen a handful of times. The chain carries TRBV6-2 or TRBV6-3 and TRBJ2-5; D remains unclear. Gene TRBJ2-1 matches the end of the DNA better, so the J call may be wrong. This CDR3 is 14 amino acids long. Germline V CDR1 and CDR2: MNHEY, SVGEGT. In DNA form, the CDR3 reads TGTGCCAGCAGCTACGGTGGAACACAGAGAGAGCAGTTCTTC. Protein: CASSYGGTQREQFF.

This clonotype was found a few times. This chain uses TRBV12-3 or TRBV12-4 with TRBJ1-5; 8 bases map to TRBD1. J was trimmed by 1 base and V by 3 bases; bases with no gene match: 11. The CDR3 consists of 18 residues. Here the CDR3 reads CASSLGRGRRESNQPQHF. For the CDR3, the DNA is TGTGCCAGCAGTTTGGGCAGGGGGCGTCGGGAGAGCAATCAGCCCCAGCATTTT.

The CDR3 sequence: CASGVWGQDRSYEQYF. CDR3 DNA sequence: TGTGCTAGTGGTGTCTGGGGACAGGATAGATCCTACGAGCAGTACTTC. The V call is TRBV12-5, the J call TRBJ2-5, with 8 positions matching TRBD1. The J call may be in error: the DNA end matches TRBJ2-7 better. The CDR3 runs 16 residues. Looked up from germline, CDR1 is LGHNT and CDR2 is FRNRAP.

This clonotype has only a few counts. This chain connects TRBV4-2 to TRBJ2-5, with D perhaps matching TRBD2 (6 bases). The CDR3 loop spans 15 amino acids. CDR1 LGHNA and CDR2 YNFKEQ come from the germline V gene. V was trimmed by 4 bases and J by 4 bases, leaving 16 bases between them. The CDR3 sequence is CASSLERVPGETQYF. Written as DNA, the CDR3 is TGTGCCAGCAGCCTAGAGCGGGTCCCTGGAGAGACCCAGTACTTC.

Written as DNA, the CDR3 is TGTGCCAGCAGCCAAGTTAACAGGGGCTCCTACAATGAGCAGTTCTTC. This sequence encodes CASSQVNRGSYNEQFF. The chain employs TRBV3-1 and TRBJ2-1, with 7 nucleotides matching TRBD1. After removal of 1 base from V and 0 bases from J, the junction contained 3 bases not matched to a gene. The length of the CDR3 is 16 residues. Germline V CDR1 and CDR2: LGHDT, YNNKEL (reference sequence).

This chain joins TRBV2 and TRBJ2-1; 10 bases are shared with TRBD2. The germline V gene has CDR1 SNHLY and CDR2 FYNNEI. Germline trimming cut 8 bases from V and 1 base from J; bases unmatched to any gene: 8. The CDR3 contains 16 residues. The CDR3 here is CASAYPSGSSYNEQFF. In nucleotides, the CDR3 is TGTGCCAGCGCATACCCTAGCGGGAGTTCCTACAATGAGCAGTTCTTC.

This chain connects TRBV20-1 to TRBJ2-7; D may be TRBD2 (5 bases). Matching the DNA end better, TRBJ2-1 makes the J call doubtful. Germline assignment: CDR1 DFQATT and CDR2 SNEGSKA (reference sequence). CDR3 size: 13 residues. This CDR3 reads CSASLGSRNEQFF. For the CDR3, the DNA is TGCAGTGCTAGTTTGGGGAGTAGGAACGAGCAGTTCTTC.

This chain connects TRBV7-9 to TRBJ2-5, with 8 bases aligning to TRBD1. The J call may be faulty, since TRBJ2-1 better matches the DNA end. The CDR3 is 14 residues long. Germline CDR1 is SEHNR and CDR2 is FQNEAQ (reference sequence). The CDR3 DNA follows: TGTGCCACGCTCCCCCAGGGGGCGAACAATGAGCAGTTCTTC. It is translated as CATLPQGANNEQFF.

The chain links TRBV7-2 to TRBJ1-1; tentatively, D is TRBD1 (6 bases). Germline CDR1 is SGHTA and CDR2 is FQGNSA. V lost 5 bases and J lost 1, with 14 bases in between. This CDR3 has 15 amino acids. The CDR3 bases are TGTGCCAGCAGCCCCCATGCAGGGGAGAACACTGAAGCTTTCTTT. Translation: CASSPHAGENTEAFF.

The chain recombines TRBV20-1 with TRBJ2-1; TRBD2 matches at 7 bases. The germline gives CDR1 DFQATT, CDR2 SNEGSKA (reference sequence). The CDR3 extends over 15 amino acids. V trimming: 0 bases; J trimming: 2 bases; junction bases outside the gene matches: 4. As DNA, the CDR3 is TGCAGTGCTAGAGACTCACTAGCGACCTACAATGAGCAGTTCTTC. Translated: CSARDSLATYNEQFF.

This clonotype was counted only a few times. The V call is TRBV5-1, the J call TRBJ2-7; D is perhaps TRBD1 (8 bases). The CDR3 totals 16 residues. V was trimmed by 4 bases and J by 2 bases, leaving 19 bases between them. Germline lookup yields CDR1 SGHRS and CDR2 YFSETQ. CDR3 sequence (DNA): TGCGCCAGCAGCGTGGGGGGGGACAGGTACCCCTACGAGCAGTACTTC. This sequence encodes CASSVGGDRYPYEQYF.

The chain carries TRBV28 and TRBJ1-2; D is ambiguous. V gave up 6 bases and J gave up 5 bases, with 10 bases separating them. The CDR3 spans 12 residues. Germline lookup yields CDR1 MDHEN and CDR2 SYDVKM. CDR3 sequence: CASSVQRYGYTF. DNA of the CDR3: TGTGCCAGCAGCGTACAAAGGTATGGCTACACCTTC.

This chain joins TRBV4-1 and TRBJ2-5; 8 bases are a match to TRBD1. The last part of the DNA fits TRBJ2-7 better; the J call may be wrong. Germline V CDR1 and CDR2: MGHRA, YSYEKL. CDR3 length equals 16 residues. The CDR3 coding sequence is TGCGCCAGCAGCCATTCACCGGGGGACAGGAGGTACGAGCAGTACTTC. This encodes CASSHSPGDRRYEQYF.

This chain links TRBV6-2 or TRBV6-3 with TRBJ1-1; no clear D. Germline V CDR1 and CDR2: MNHEY, SVGEGT. The CDR3 runs 14 residues. The ends were cut back, 6 bases at V and 0 bases at J, with 11 bases in the middle. The CDR3 DNA follows: TGTGCCAGCAGGGGTGGCGGACTGAACACTGAAGCTTTCTTT. This codes for CASRGGGLNTEAFF.

The chain joins TRBV11-2 to TRBJ1-2, with D tentatively TRBD1 (5 bases). Trimming shortened V by 5 bases and J by 5 bases, and 24 bases separated the two germline ends. The CDR3 has 17 amino acids. In germline, CDR1 is SGHAT, CDR2 FQNNGV. CDR3 in amino acids: CASSPSQGHLALYGYTF. CDR3 sequence (DNA): TGTGCCAGCAGCCCAAGCCAGGGTCATCTAGCACTTTATGGCTACACCTTC.

This clonotype was seen only a few times. The chain combines TRBV14 with TRBJ2-5, with 8 nucleotides matching TRBD2. The end of the DNA is better explained by TRBJ2-1, so the J call may be wrong. The germline gives CDR1 SGHDN, CDR2 FVKESK. CDR3 size: 16 residues. The CDR3 coding sequence is TGTGCCAGCAGCCGCAAAGCGGGAGCAATAAGCAATGAGCAGTTCTTC. Translation gives CASSRKAGAISNEQFF.

The chain has TRBV20-1 and TRBJ2-7, with TRBD1 as a possible D gene (6 bases). This CDR3 is built from 11 residues. Germline values: CDR1 DFQATT, CDR2 SNEGSKA (reference sequence). Trimming pared 6 bases from V and 3 bases from J, leaving 9 bases between. The CDR3 bases are TGCAGTGCCGCCAGGGGCTACGAGCAGTACTTC. Its translation: CSAARGYEQYF.

V usage is TRBV6-6 and J usage is TRBJ1-2, with TRBD1 matching 8 bases. There are 14 residues in the CDR3. Germline CDR1 is MNHNY and CDR2 is SVGAGI (reference sequence). J gave up 3 bases and V 2 bases, and 2 bases lay outside the gene matches. The CDR3 DNA is TGTGCCAGCAGTTACAGGGGACAGGACTATGGCTACACCTTC. As protein: CASSYRGQDYGYTF.

V usage is TRBV12-3 or TRBV12-4 and J usage is TRBJ1-5; tentatively, D is TRBD1 (5 bases). V was cut by 2 bases and J by 7 bases, with 15 bases left in between. The CDR3 extends over 15 amino acids. The CDR3 region has the DNA TGTGCCAGCAGTTTAAGGGGCGCCAGTGGGCAGCCCCAGCATTTT. Translating it yields CASSLRGASGQPQHF.

The gene calls are TRBV4-3 and TRBJ1-1; 7 nucleotides agree with TRBD1. V lost 0 bases to trimming and J lost 7 bases; unmatched junction nucleotides: 5. This CDR3 is built from 14 residues. The germline gives CDR1 LGHNA, CDR2 YSLEER. The CDR3 nucleotides read TGCGCCAGCAGCCAAGAGCAGGGGGTCGGTGAAGCTTTCTTT. It encodes CASSQEQGVGEAFF.

The V call is TRBV5-5, the J call TRBJ2-5; D is ambiguous. CDR3 length: 13 residues. Trimming pared 2 bases from V and 4 bases from J, leaving 9 bases between. Germline V gene data show CDR1 as SGHKS and CDR2 as YYEKEE (reference sequence). CDR3 in amino acids: CASSFYSRETQYF. As DNA, the CDR3 is TGTGCCAGCAGCTTCTACAGCCGAGAGACCCAGTACTTC.

This clonotype occurred a few times. The genes are TRBV20-1 and TRBJ2-3; D remains ambiguous. CDR1 is DFQATT, CDR2 SNEGSKA, per germline (reference sequence). The CDR3 length is 13 residues. The V end lost 0 bases, the J end lost 5 bases, and 9 bases lay between the germline ends. For the CDR3, the DNA is TGCAGTGCTAGAGACGTTCAAGGAGATACGCAGTATTTT. Protein sequence: CSARDVQGDTQYF.

In its sample, this clonotype was seen once. The gene calls are TRBV7-9 and TRBJ2-7, with D perhaps matching TRBD2 (5 bases). Germline V gene sequence: CDR1 SEHNR, CDR2 FQNEAQ (reference sequence). V was trimmed by 5 bases and J by 6 bases, leaving 20 bases between them. The CDR3 has 15 amino acids. The CDR3 DNA is TGTGCCAGCAGCGCGGACTCCGGCGGACTGGGCGAGCAGTACTTC. Protein sequence: CASSADSGGLGEQYF.

This clonotype was observed a single time. The rearrangement uses TRBV5-1 and TRBJ2-2, with D uncertain. CDR1 and CDR2 (germline): SGHRS, YFSETQ. The CDR3 has 14 residues. The germline V and J ends were trimmed by 3 bases and 1 base, with 7 bases remaining between them. CDR3 nucleotides: TGCGCCAGCAGCTATGACGGGAACACCGGGGAGCTGTTTTTT. This encodes CASSYDGNTGELFF.

This clonotype has a handful of counts. The rearrangement joins TRBV12-3 or TRBV12-4 to TRBJ2-3; 9 bases align to TRBD1. The CDR3 runs to 17 residues. V trimming: 6 bases; J trimming: 1 base; junction bases outside the gene matches: 11. For the CDR3, the DNA is TGTGCCAGCAGCCCAGGACAGGGGAGATATGGCACAGATACGCAGTATTTT. This gives the protein CASSPGQGRYGTDTQYF.

This clonotype came up a few times. The chain uses TRBV3-1 and TRBJ2-5; the D is unclear. CDR1 LGHDT and CDR2 YNNKEL come from the germline V gene (reference sequence). CDR3 length equals 14 residues. Trimming pared 1 base from V and 7 bases from J, leaving 13 bases between. CDR3 bases: TGTGCCAGCAGCCAAGGACCCGGAGAAGGGACCCAGTACTTC. Residues: CASSQGPGEGTQYF.

This clonotype has only a few counts. With a much larger clone just one base away, this may be a read error. The chain joins TRBV5-1 to TRBJ1-3; 11 bases align to TRBD1. The CDR3 contains 16 residues. CDR1 is SGHRS and CDR2 is YFSETQ in the germline V gene. The CDR3 bases are TGCGCCAGCAGCATGCGGACAGGGGGCTCTGGAAACCCCATATATTTT. This gives the protein CASSMRTGGSGNPIYF.

This chain connects TRBV29-1 to TRBJ1-2; D unresolved. The germline gives CDR1 SQVTM, CDR2 ANQGSEA. Deletions cut 4 bases from V and 7 bases from J, with 16 bases between. The CDR3 totals 13 residues. Here the CDR3 DNA reads TGCAGCGTTGTAGGCAACCCGGTTCGTGGCTACACCTTC. Its translation: CSVVGNPVRGYTF.